Reported below is one T cell receptor (beta chain). This clonotype occurred many times. Its antigen remains undetermined. No quality values exist for individual bases; no much larger clone is one base distant. The data are from a study of T cells in Graves' hyperthyroidism and ophthalmopathy (dated by TCRdb to the late 2010s). Concerning the study at large: Peripheral blood samples were taken at initial diagnosis, before any treatment was given. A discovery cohort of approximately 97 patients, about 43 with Graves' ophthalmopathy and about 60 with stable Graves' hyperthyroidism, was used to find distinguishing TCR V-J signatures. Whether ophthalmopathy could be predicted prospectively was tested in an independent validation cohort made up of 18 to 20 hyperthyroidism patients plus 17 patients who later progressed to ophthalmopathy. The roughly 91 discovery patients were randomly divided into training and test sets at a 7:3 ratio. Thyroid tissue and blood T-cell repertoires from six Graves' hyperthyroidism patients were also compared in the study. Following sampling, methimazole starting at 30 mg daily was given to hyperthyroidism patients, and high-dose intravenous methylprednisolone was given to ophthalmopathy patients. The paper reports TCR Vbeta CDR3 sequencing of 130 to 150 peripheral blood samples: approximately 41 ophthalmopathy, fewer than 80 hyperthyroidism and some 17 progressor patients.

The CDR1 and CDR2 encoded by the germline V gene are SNHLY and FYNNEI. The junction shows trimming of 8 bases on V and 5 bases on J, and the gene matches do not reach 5 bases of it. The CDR3 measures 14 amino acids from cysteine to phenylalanine. Left in the record is the CDR3 DNA by itself, 42 bases read in frame from the first base. Ophthalmopathy patients had moderately to severely active disease, with a Clinical Activity Score of 3 or more, a NOSPECS grade of 4 or more, and a disease duration of less than 3 months. Patients with uncontrolled infections, other autoimmune diseases, pregnancy or lactation were excluded. Diagnoses were based on clinical symptoms, serum thyroxine and TRAb, thyroid ultrasound and orbital computed tomography. PBMCs were separated from under 12 ml of fresh peripheral blood using Ficoll-Paque density gradient centrifugation. Total RNA was extracted with Trizol reagent, and quality was checked on an Agilent 2100 Bioanalyzer.

The TCR beta CDR3 regions were amplified from RNA transcripts. A first-round RT-PCR of the TCR CDR3 used the HTBI primer set with the Qiagen OneStep RT-PCR kit. Libraries were constructed in a second round of multiplex PCR, after which size selection and purification were carried out. The libraries were sequenced on an Illumina HiSeq2000 using paired-end 100 bp reads. From the authors' description of their analysis: SOAPnuke was used to process the raw data, removing reads that contained adapters or uncalled bases, had a mean Phred below 15, or lacked an exact match to the constant primer or identifier. COPE v1.2.5 was used to merge the high-quality paired reads, and each unique nucleotide sequence was defined as a clonotype. Clonotypes were aligned to IMGT TRBV, TRBD and TRBJ reference segments using MiTCR v1.1. Analysis was restricted to V-J combinations with a frequency above 0.0001, which covered 98% to 99.2% of repertoires. The TCS score was defined as F50 (clonal expansion) divided by E x V (chaos), with BLOSUM62-based TCRdist calculated between CDR3 peptides within each V-J. Welch's t-statistics and random forest reduced some 510 V-J features to 13, which were used in a naive Bayes classifier (R e1071). Using fastp trimming at Q25 and MiXCR clonotype assembly, TCRdb reanalyzed the public sequencing data and kept in-frame beta chains. Each entry is one CDR3 protein sequence, shown with its most common DNA and genes. TCRdb's processing, not the authors' own work, is the source of the V and J calls. The sample table shows fewer than 450,000 distinct CDR3 sequences, and roughly 15% are seen once. The ten largest make up roughly a fifth of the sample.

The investigation overall reported the following: No statistical method was used to set the sample size in advance, and investigators knew the group allocation. In validation, the model predicted progression to ophthalmopathy with roughly 66% sensitivity and roughly 72% specificity, a median of about 6 months before onset. Most expanded thyroid clonotypes (frequency above 0.001) were also detected in blood, a finding suggesting that blood repertoires may reflect thyroid immune responses. A 13 V-J signature model separated ophthalmopathy from stable hyperthyroidism, with about 90% sensitivity and roughly 84% specificity in cross-validation and 80%/75% in testing.

The sequenced sample consisted of blood. The chain employs TRBV2 and TRBJ1-5; 11 bases in the junction line up with TRBD1. This clonotype was sampled from an older woman with Graves' ophthalmopathy. The nucleotides are TGTGCCAGCTCCGGGACAGGGGGTCATCAGCCCCAGCATTTT. This sequence encodes CASSGTGGHQPQHF.